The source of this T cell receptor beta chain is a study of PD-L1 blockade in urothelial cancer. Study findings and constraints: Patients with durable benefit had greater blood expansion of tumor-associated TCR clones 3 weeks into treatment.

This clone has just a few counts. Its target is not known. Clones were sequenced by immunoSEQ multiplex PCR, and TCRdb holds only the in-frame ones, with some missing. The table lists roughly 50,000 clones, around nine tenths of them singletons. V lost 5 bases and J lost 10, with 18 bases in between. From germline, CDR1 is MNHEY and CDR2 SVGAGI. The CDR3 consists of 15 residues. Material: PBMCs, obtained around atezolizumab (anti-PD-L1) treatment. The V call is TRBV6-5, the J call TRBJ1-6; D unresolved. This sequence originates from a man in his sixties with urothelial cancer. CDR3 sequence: CASSPARQRWSPLHF. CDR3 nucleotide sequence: TGTGCCAGCAGTCCCGCCCGGCAGAGGTGGTCACCCCTCCACTTT.